This T cell receptor beta chain is from a study of cytomegalovirus exposure and HLA in healthy donors listed by TCRdb under 2017. Turning to the overall study: In an earlier analysis of approximately 640 of the donors, less than 350 Gb of sequence data and 100 million or so unique TCR beta sequences from 180 million or so T cells were reported. The study combined high-throughput TCR immunosequencing, statistical association of individual TCRs with disease status, and machine learning to predict cytomegalovirus infection status. Among the roughly 390 genotyped donors, more than 70% belonged to the genetic ancestry cluster associated with self-reported Caucasian donors. HLA typing included class I and class II loci at four-digit resolution. An earlier analysis of approximately 580 of the donors used high-throughput TCR beta sequencing to judge whether each TCR beta V gene segment behaved as functional or pseudogenic. Donor age, sex, ethnicity and CMV serostatus were compiled together with the repertoire data. The study used immunosequencing to profile the T cell repertoires of several hundred subjects and linked those repertoires to cytomegalovirus serostatus. The study aimed to test whether cataloging public T cell receptors could reveal signatures of past pathogen exposure. On average, roughly 200,000 unique TCR beta nucleotide sequences were sequenced per donor among about 400 genotyped donors of the cohort, with 15% to 20% of those sequences being non-productive. In a later genetic analysis, genome-wide SNP genotypes for about 65% of the 666 donors were used, and that subset was treated as a discovery cohort. To study patterns of TCR occurrence, a later analysis re-analyzed previously published TCR beta repertoires from just over 650 donors and added high-resolution HLA genotyping. Along with the approximately 650-subject first cohort, a separate validation cohort of over a hundred different subjects was used. Every repertoire in the discovery cohort had been generated on one and the same sequencing platform. Because of strong linkage in the cohort, roughly five DR-DQ haplotypes were treated as single units for association and clustering. Roughly 310 gigabases of sequencing data and approximately 93 million unique TCR sequences were included in an early release covering several hundred HLA-typed donors. In the later analysis, no new phenotypic data were used to find candidate immune exposures; instead, reliance was placed on TCR beta sequences and their occurrence across donors. The number of typed donors differed by locus: about 629-630 for A, B, C, DRB1 and DQB1; 522 for DQA1; around 580 for DPA1; and 400 to 480 for DPB1.

General conclusions and limits of the study: A cluster of highly shared sequence variants was judged likely to be a technical artifact of the sequencing pipeline. The study listed approximately 150 TCR beta chains as associated with cytomegalovirus. In a later genetic analysis, a missense DCLRE1C variant was associated with V-gene and J-gene trimming of TCR beta chains, and the association was replicated in an independent cohort. In vitro tests confirmed that three of the cytomegalovirus-associated TCR beta chains recognize cytomegalovirus antigens. Roughly uniform sequencing depth across donors was assumed in presence/absence analyses, although this assumption may not hold. HLA typing was unavailable for some donors at each locus, so association tests used only the typed subset. In a later analysis, several top co-occurrence clusters were reported to appear linked to parvovirus B19, influenza, CMV and Epstein-Barr virus. In an earlier analysis of around 600 of the donors, most TCR beta V segments appeared in productive rearrangements about 87% or about 30% of the time, broadly matching IMGT annotations. A later analysis found that TCR association rates varied across HLA loci, with DRB1 alleles showing the most associated TCRs and HLA-C alleles the fewest. Because counts were too low, about 15 rarely observed V segments, including chromosome 9 orphons, were left out of the earlier analysis of some 640 of the donors. In a later analysis, most CMV-associated TCR beta chains were found to appear HLA-restricted, with HLA associations seemingly driven largely by CMV exposure. This cohort had only TCR beta chains sequenced, and the lack of alpha or paired-chain data limited which features could be detected. Cytomegalovirus status was reported to be diagnosed by the classifier with high specificity and sensitivity in both the original and validation cohorts. In a later analysis, HLA-associated TCR beta chains were found to be more clonally expanded and to have lower generation probabilities than equally common non-associated chains. When HLA alleles, especially DR and DQ, strongly co-occurred, TCR associations were difficult to assign to individual alleles. A further reported finding was that TCR beta sequences accurately predicted the HLA-A and HLA-B alleles for most subjects in the first cohort. At a false discovery rate of 0.05, a later analysis linked under 20,000 TCR beta sequences to specific HLA alleles. Immune exposure information for the cohort was limited to CMV serostatus. It was suggested by the authors that the approach could potentially be generalized to other disease states and immunological phenotypes. A later genetic analysis reported fewer N-insertions in productive TCRs among donors in an Asian-associated ancestry cluster than the roughly 700-donor mean. Correlated functional status among segregating V segments might reflect linkage disequilibrium, but an unknown experimental factor could not be ruled out. Across donors, most TCR sequences were observed very rarely, whereas some public TCRs were present in many individuals. Some IMGT-functional V segments, including TRBV6-2 and TRBV6-3, could not be told apart with the 87-base-pair reads, so those segments were excluded.

A remark on this clone: This receptor's antigen is unknown. Base qualities are missing; no much larger clone stands one base away.

Preparation of the library involved the immunoSEQ multiplex PCR assay. For the multiplex PCR, a mixture combining 60 forward primers for TCR Vbeta segments and 13 reverse primers for TCR Jbeta segments was used. A multiplex PCR assay on genomic DNA amplified the CDR3 region of rearranged TCR beta genes. The amplified TCR beta libraries were sequenced on the Illumina HiSeq System as 87-base-pair reads. The paper's data handling went like this. Across the 700 or so repertoires, a later analysis counted 80 million or so unique TCR beta chains, about 10 million of which were shared by at least two donors. Raw reads were error-corrected and collapsed into unique sequences with a nearest-neighbor algorithm that merged closely related sequences to remove PCR and sequencing errors. V, D and J gene segments were assigned by aligning CDR3 sequences to IMGT reference sequences. Each retained sequence needed at least a six-nucleotide match to both a V gene segment and a J gene segment. A rearrangement counted as productive if the CDR3 had no stop codons and remained in frame with V and J, and every other rearrangement counted as non-productive. Following IMGT convention, CDR3 was defined as the stretch from the second conserved V-encoded cysteine up to the conserved J-encoded phenylalanine. The earlier analysis of 500 to 750 of the donors excluded any sequence lacking an unambiguous match to a single V gene segment. In an earlier analysis of roughly 500 of the donors, V segments were called functional above 56.7% productive rearrangements and were called segregating when the between-donor standard deviation exceeded 5%. A statistical classification framework was developed to diagnose cytomegalovirus status using the catalog of TCR beta chain sequences. V and J gene assignment, in a later analysis, came from comparing TCR nucleotide sequences with IMGT/GENE-DB human TR gene sequences. In a later analysis, CDR3 sequences and most-parsimonious VDJ recombination scenarios were assigned using the TCRdist pipeline. In a later analysis, each TCR beta chain was defined by its CDR3 amino acid sequence together with its V-gene family, and reads without a unique V-gene family were excluded. A later analysis removed several hundred highly shared, low-generation-probability nucleotide sequences to deal with suspected cross-contamination and a sequencing artifact. In a later analysis, a clonal expansion index for each public chain was calculated from normalized within-repertoire ranks of inferred template counts. Generation probabilities in a later analysis came from a VDJ recombination model fitted to out-of-frame rearrangements, and those results were checked against IGoR. Hypergeometric tests were used in a later analysis to score TCR-TCR, TCR-HLA and TCR-CMV co-occurrence, with a repertoire-size bias correction applied to the TCR pairs. False discovery rates were estimated in a later analysis by permuting HLA or CMV assignments 20 times. In a later analysis, co-occurring TCRs were grouped using DBSCAN, and TCRdist sequence similarity was added for clustering within HLA-allele-positive subsets. Repertoires with fewer than 30,000 or more than 120,000 public chains, plus five repertoires with anomalous nucleotide sharing, were excluded from co-occurrence clustering. TCRdb retrieved this table from immuneACCESS and kept in-frame rearrangements only. Not all clones are present; in checked studies, unresolved V genes account for under half, and no reason is known for the remainder. V and J calls and clone size come straight from that table; D and trimming were deduced from the DNA. The sample yields 210,000 or so clones; around 87% were counted once. The ten largest clonotypes hold 1% to 1.5% of the sample.

Inclusive of the bounding cysteine and phenylalanine, the CDR3 is 11 residues long. Only the CDR3 DNA is retained, 33 bases long and in frame from the first base. CDR1 and CDR2, per the germline V gene, are MDHEN and SYDVKM. V lost 2 bases and J lost 7 bases; the stretch between them is 2 bases long. The cohort consisted of 670 or so healthy bone marrow donors. All cohort members were sampled while nominally healthy, although unrecorded immune exposures were likely present. The donor was CMV seronegative and belonged to the group of several hundred seronegative cohort members. A peripheral blood sample was collected from each donor, and TCR beta sequencing was performed on peripheral blood mononuclear cells. Genomic DNA extraction from the blood cell samples was performed with the Qiagen DNeasy Blood Extraction Kit.

The sequencing sample was made of PBMCs. Here the chain combines TRBV28 and TRBJ1-4; no confident D gene assignment can be made. The clonotype originates from a man aged 25-45 years in good health and CMV-seronegative. The DNA is as follows: TGTGCCAGCAGTTTACGTGAAAAACTGTTTTTT. The translation is CASSLREKLFF.